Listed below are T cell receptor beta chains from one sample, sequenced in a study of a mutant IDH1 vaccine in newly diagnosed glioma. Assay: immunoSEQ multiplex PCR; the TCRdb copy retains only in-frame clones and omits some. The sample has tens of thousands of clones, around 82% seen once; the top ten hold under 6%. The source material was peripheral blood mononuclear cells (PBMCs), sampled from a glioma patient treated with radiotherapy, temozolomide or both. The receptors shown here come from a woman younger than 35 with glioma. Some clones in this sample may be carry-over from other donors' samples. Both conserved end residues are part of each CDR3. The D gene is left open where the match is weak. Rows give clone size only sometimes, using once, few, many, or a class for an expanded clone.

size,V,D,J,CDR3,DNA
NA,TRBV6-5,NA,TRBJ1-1,CASTPSRGSYTEAFF,TGTGCCAGCACCCCCTCTAGGGGTTCGTACACTGAAGCTTTCTTT
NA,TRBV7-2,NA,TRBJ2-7,CASSLGGGSYEQYF,TGTGCCAGCAGCTTAGGCGGAGGATCCTACGAGCAGTACTTC
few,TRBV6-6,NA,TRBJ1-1,CASSYGGAMNTEAFF,TGTGCCAGCAGTTACGGCGGGGCTATGAACACTGAAGCTTTCTTT
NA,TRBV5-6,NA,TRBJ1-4,CASSLGLGVISEKLFF,TGTGCCAGCAGTTTGGGGCTCGGGGTAATTTCGGAAAAACTGTTTTTT
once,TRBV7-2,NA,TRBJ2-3,CASSYVTDTQYF,TGTGCCAGCAGCTACGTCACAGATACGCAGTATTTT
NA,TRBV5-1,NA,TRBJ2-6,CASSVGQLSGANVLTF,TGCGCCAGCAGCGTTGGACAGCTCTCTGGGGCCAACGTCCTGACTTTC
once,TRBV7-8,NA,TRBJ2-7,CASSFGTGNYEQYF,TGTGCCAGCAGCTTTGGGACGGGGAACTACGAGCAGTACTTC
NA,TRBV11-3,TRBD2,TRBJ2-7,CASGLAGLKSYEQYF,TGTGCCAGTGGACTAGCGGGACTCAAGTCCTACGAGCAGTACTTC
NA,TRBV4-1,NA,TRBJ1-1,CASSQDQGQATEAFF,TGCGCCAGCAGCCAAGACCAGGGGCAAGCCACTGAAGCTTTCTTT
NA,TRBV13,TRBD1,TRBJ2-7,CASSLTGARSSYEQYF,TGTGCCAGCAGCTTGACAGGGGCCCGTTCGTCCTACGAGCAGTACTTC
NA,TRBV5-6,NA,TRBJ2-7,CASSPWRGTSSEQYF,TGTGCCAGCAGCCCGTGGAGAGGGACATCCTCCGAGCAGTACTTC
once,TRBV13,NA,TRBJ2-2,CASSFGRQVTPGELFF,TGTGCCAGCAGCTTCGGTCGACAGGTTACCCCCGGGGAGCTGTTTTTT
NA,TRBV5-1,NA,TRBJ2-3,CASSSGRGRSDTQYF,TGCGCCAGCAGCTCGGGACGGGGGCGGTCAGATACGCAGTATTTT
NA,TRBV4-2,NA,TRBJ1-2,CASSQDGGPLNYGYTF,TGTGCCAGCAGCCAAGATGGGGGCCCCCTAAACTATGGCTACACCTTC
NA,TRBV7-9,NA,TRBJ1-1,CASSLGVGNTEAFF,TGTGCCAGCAGCTTAGGCGTTGGGAACACTGAAGCTTTCTTT
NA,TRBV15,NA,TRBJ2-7,CATSSTASKYEQYF,TGTGCCACCAGCAGCACCGCCAGTAAGTACGAGCAGTACTTC
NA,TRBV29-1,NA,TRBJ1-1,CSASDRRGNTEAFF,TGCAGCGCTTCCGACAGGCGAGGGAACACTGAAGCTTTCTTT
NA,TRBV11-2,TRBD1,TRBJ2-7,CASSPWDRGYEQYF,TGTGCCAGCAGCCCCTGGGACAGGGGTTACGAGCAGTACTTC
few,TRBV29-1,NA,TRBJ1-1,CSVEGPRLNTEAFF,TGCAGCGTTGAAGGCCCCAGATTGAACACTGAAGCTTTCTTT
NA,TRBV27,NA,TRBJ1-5,CASSPGRLYQPQHF,TGTGCCAGCAGCCCCGGAAGACTCTATCAGCCCCAGCATTTT
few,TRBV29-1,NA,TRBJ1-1,CSVGQLMNTEAFF,TGCAGCGTTGGACAGCTCATGAACACTGAAGCTTTCTTT
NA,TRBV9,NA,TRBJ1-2,CASSVLEQGDGGKGYTF,TGTGCCAGCAGCGTATTAGAACAGGGAGATGGGGGTAAAGGCTACACCTTC
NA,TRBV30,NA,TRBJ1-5,CAWSVNSNQPQHF,TGTGCCTGGAGTGTAAATAGCAATCAGCCCCAGCATTTT
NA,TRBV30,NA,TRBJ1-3,CAWSEGRVVSGNTIYF,TGTGCCTGGAGTGAAGGCAGGGTAGTGTCTGGAAACACCATATATTTT
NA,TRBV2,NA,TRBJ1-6,CASLLSLDRNSPLHF,TGTGCCAGCCTCCTCTCACTTGACCGTAATTCACCCCTCCACTTT
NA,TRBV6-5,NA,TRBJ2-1,CASSSLGPTPEQFF,TGTGCCAGCAGTTCCCTGGGCCCAACGCCTGAGCAGTTCTTC
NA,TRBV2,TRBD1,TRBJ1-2,CASSEGQSYGYTF,TGTGCCAGCAGTGAGGGACAGTCCTATGGCTACACCTTC
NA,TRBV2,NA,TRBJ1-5,CASSDPARGGRQPQHF,TGTGCCAGCAGTGATCCCGCCAGGGGTGGCAGGCAGCCCCAGCATTTT
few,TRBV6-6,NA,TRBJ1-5,CASRRDSSEPQHF,TGTGCCAGTCGACGGGACTCATCAGAGCCCCAGCATTTT
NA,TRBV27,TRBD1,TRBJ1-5,CASSISPGTGGQPQHF,TGTGCCAGCAGTATATCACCCGGGACAGGAGGCCAGCCCCAGCATTTT
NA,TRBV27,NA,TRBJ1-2,CASSLVPSTRVGGYTF,TGTGCCAGCAGTTTAGTTCCGTCGACAAGGGTGGGAGGCTACACCTTC
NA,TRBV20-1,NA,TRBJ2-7,CSAPEGNEQYF,TGCAGTGCCCCGGAGGGAAACGAGCAGTACTTC
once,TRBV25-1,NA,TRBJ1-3,CASSRGTGNTIYF,TGTGCCAGCAGTCGAGGGACTGGAAACACCATATATTTT
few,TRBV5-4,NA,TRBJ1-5,CASSTDGGGVGPQHF,TGTGCCAGCAGTACCGACGGAGGAGGGGTTGGGCCCCAGCATTTT
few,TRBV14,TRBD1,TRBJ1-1,CASSQWRGQGSTEAFF,TGTGCCAGCAGCCAATGGAGGGGGCAGGGGAGCACTGAAGCTTTCTTT
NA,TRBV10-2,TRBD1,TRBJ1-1,CASSEGRGRLSGTEAFF,TGCGCCAGCAGTGAAGGCAGGGGGCGTTTAAGTGGCACTGAAGCTTTCTTT
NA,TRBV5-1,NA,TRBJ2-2,CASSRPGRDTGELFF,TGCGCCAGCAGCCGGCCGGGCAGAGACACCGGGGAGCTGTTTTTT
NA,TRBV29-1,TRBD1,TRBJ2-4,CSVGTGIGPKNIQYF,TGCAGCGTAGGGACAGGGATCGGACCCAAAAACATTCAGTACTTC
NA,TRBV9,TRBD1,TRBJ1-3,CASSVRGLTGNTIYF,TGTGCCAGCAGCGTAAGGGGGCTAACTGGAAACACCATATATTTT
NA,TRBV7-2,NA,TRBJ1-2,CASRSGQNLYGYTF,TGTGCCAGCAGATCAGGACAGAACCTCTATGGCTACACCTTC
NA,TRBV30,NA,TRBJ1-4,CAWSELQGSAEKLFF,TGTGCCTGGAGTGAACTGCAGGGGAGCGCTGAAAAACTGTTTTTT
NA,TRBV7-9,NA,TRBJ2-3,CASSLGIGVSTDTQYF,TGTGCCAGCAGCTTAGGTATCGGGGTTTCAACAGATACGCAGTATTTT
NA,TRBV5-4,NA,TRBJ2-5,CASSGDVWAETQYF,TGTGCCAGCAGCGGGGATGTCTGGGCGGAGACCCAGTACTTC
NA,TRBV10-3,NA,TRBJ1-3,CAISGGSSGNTIYF,TGTGCCATCAGTGGGGGGTCCTCTGGAAACACCATATATTTT
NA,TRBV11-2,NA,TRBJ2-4,CASSLGNFGTTKNIQYF,TGTGCCAGCAGCTTAGGGAATTTCGGGACAACCAAAAACATTCAGTACTTC
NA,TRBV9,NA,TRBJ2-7,CASSPSPSLDYEQYF,TGTGCCAGCAGCCCCTCGCCCAGCCTCGACTACGAGCAGTACTTC
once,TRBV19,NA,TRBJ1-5,CASSSHREEQPQHF,TGTGCCAGTAGTTCGCACAGGGAAGAACAGCCCCAGCATTTT
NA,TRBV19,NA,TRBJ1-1,CASSPWALNTEAFF,TGTGCCAGTAGTCCTTGGGCTCTGAACACTGAAGCTTTCTTT
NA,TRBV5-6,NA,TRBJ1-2,CASSLEAGLYGYTF,TGTGCCAGCAGCTTGGAGGCAGGACTATATGGCTACACCTTC
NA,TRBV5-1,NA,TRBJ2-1,CASSLGRLQSSYNEQFF,TGCGCCAGCAGCTTGGGGAGACTCCAGAGCTCCTACAATGAGCAGTTCTTC
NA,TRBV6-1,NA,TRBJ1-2,CASSGPGGDNYGYTF,TGTGCCAGCAGTGGCCCAGGAGGAGATAACTATGGCTACACCTTC
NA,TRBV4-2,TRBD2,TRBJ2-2,CASSPKAGGTGELFF,TGTGCCAGCAGCCCAAAAGCGGGGGGAACCGGGGAGCTGTTTTTT
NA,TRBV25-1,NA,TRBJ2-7,CASSDRSLAYEQYF,TGTGCCAGCAGTGATCGGTCCCTGGCCTACGAGCAGTACTTC
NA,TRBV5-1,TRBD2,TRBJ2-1,CASRGLVTNEQFF,TGCGCCAGCAGGGGACTAGTTACCAATGAGCAGTTCTTC